This T cell receptor beta chain came from a study of shared clonotypes between healthy human individuals. A word on this clone: Its matching antigen is unknown.

Study findings and constraints: Sharing across a few donors was seen in around 5.1% of naive CD4 clonotypes.

Replicate PCRs for sorted subsets used approximately 220 ng DNA; this equaled 33,000 or so T cell genomes. Data came from immunoSEQ multiplex PCR; TCRdb stores just in-frame clones and leaves some out. The sample shows roughly 2.1 million clones, about 92% of them seen only once. The CDR3 extends over 15 amino acids. Trimming pared 1 base from V and 1 base from J, leaving 10 bases between. The germline V gene encodes CDR1 SGHVS and CDR2 FQNEAQ. Positive CCR7 selection of CD45RO-negative cells yielded the naive CD8 cells, and terminally differentiated effector memory CD45RA+ cells were excluded. J is TRBJ1-1 and V is TRBV7-8; possibly TRBD1 for D (5 bases). Sequencing used naive CD8+ T cells from PBMCs. This clonotype was obtained from a man between 18 and 35 years old in good health. Some clones in this sample may be carry-over from other donors' samples. In nucleotides, the CDR3 is TGTGCCAGCAGCTTAGTCCTCGGGGGGAACACTGAAGCTTTCTTT. Translation: CASSLVLGGNTEAFF. The variable domain in full, with the rest retrieved from reference TRBV7-8 and TRBJ1-1, is GAGVSQSPRYKVAKRGQDVALRCDPISGHVSLFWYQQALGQGPEFLTYFQNEAQLDKSGLPSDRFFAERPEGSVSTLKIQRTQQEDSAVYLCASSLVLGGNTEAFFGQGTRLTVV.